This T cell receptor beta chain was found in a study of blood T cell repertoires in COVID-19. At the level of the study: Acute-phase and convalescent COVID-19 samples originated in the United States, Italy and Spain. T cells, B-cell-depleted T cells, or PBMCs supplied cDNA or gDNA.

Participants were aged about 18 to 100 years, lived in under 25 US areas, and enrolled virtually. Two consecutive negative NP/OP PCR tests, clearance, or resolved symptoms defined Cohort 3 recovery. Trimming took 0 bases from V and 2 from J, leaving 7 bases between them. The germline V gene has CDR1 SGHRS and CDR2 YFSETQ. The CDR3 runs to 14 residues. Using immunoSEQ multiplex PCR, the repertoire was profiled, and TCRdb retains in-frame clones only, with some absent. This table holds 150,000 to 250,000 clones, 82% found once. Specimen: PBMCs or T cells enriched from blood (not recorded which). The clonotype comes from a man aged 40-55 years who had recovered from COVID-19. The gene calls are TRBV5-1 and TRBJ2-3; D call uncertain. CDR3 nucleotides: TGCGCCAGCAGCTTGGGCCTATACACAGATACGCAGTATTTT. Residues: CASSLGLYTDTQYF.